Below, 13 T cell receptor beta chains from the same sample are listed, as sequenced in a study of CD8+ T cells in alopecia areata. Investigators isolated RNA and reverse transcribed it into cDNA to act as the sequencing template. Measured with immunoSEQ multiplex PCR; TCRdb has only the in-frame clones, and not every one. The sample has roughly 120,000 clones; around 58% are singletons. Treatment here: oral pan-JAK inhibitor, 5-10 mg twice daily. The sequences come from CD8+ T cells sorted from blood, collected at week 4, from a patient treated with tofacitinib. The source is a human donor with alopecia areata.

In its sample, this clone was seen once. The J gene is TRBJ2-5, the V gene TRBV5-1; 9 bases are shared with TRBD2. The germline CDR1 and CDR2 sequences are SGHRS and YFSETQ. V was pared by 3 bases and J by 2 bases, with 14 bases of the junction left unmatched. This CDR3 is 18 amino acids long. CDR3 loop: CASSSPLGLAGRQETQYF. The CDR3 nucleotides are TGCGCCAGCAGCTCCCCCCTCGGCCTAGCGGGGAGACAAGAGACCCAGTACTTC.

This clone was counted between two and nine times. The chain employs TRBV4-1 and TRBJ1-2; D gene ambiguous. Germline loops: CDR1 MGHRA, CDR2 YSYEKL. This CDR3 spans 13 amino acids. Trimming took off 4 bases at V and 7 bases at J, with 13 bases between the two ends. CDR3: CASSPTLNSGYTF. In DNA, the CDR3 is TGCGCCAGCAGCCCCACCCTTAATAGTGGCTACACCTTC.

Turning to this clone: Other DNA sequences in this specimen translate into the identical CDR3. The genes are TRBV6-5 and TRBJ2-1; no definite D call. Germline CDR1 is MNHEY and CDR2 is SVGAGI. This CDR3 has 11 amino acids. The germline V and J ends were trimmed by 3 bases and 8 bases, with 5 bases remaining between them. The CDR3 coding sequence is TGTGCCAGCAGTTATGGGTATGAGCAGTTCTTC. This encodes CASSYGYEQFF.

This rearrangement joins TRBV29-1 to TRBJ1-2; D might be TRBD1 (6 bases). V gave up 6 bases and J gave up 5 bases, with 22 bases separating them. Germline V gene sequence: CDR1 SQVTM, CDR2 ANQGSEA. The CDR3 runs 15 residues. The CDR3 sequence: CSVEPSLQGGYGYTF. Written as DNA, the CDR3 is TGCAGCGTCGAACCCTCGTTACAGGGAGGTTATGGCTACACCTTC. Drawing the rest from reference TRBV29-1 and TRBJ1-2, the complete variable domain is SAVISQKPSRDICQRGTSLTIQCQVDSQVTMMFWYRQQPGQSLTLIATANQGSEATYESGFVIDKFPISRPNLTFSTLTVSNMSPEDSSIYLCSVEPSLQGGYGYTFGSGTRLTVV.

The CDR3 DNA reads as TGTGCCTGGAGTGGCTTACCCAGGGGGCGGAACGAGCAGTACTTC. This sequence encodes CAWSGLPRGRNEQYF. This rearrangement joins TRBV30 to TRBJ2-7, with 8 bases identical to TRBD1. The CDR3 loop spans 15 amino acids. Looked up from germline, CDR1 is GTSNPN and CDR2 is SVGIG (reference sequence). Losses at the gene ends were 1 base for V and 5 bases for J; bases not matched to a gene: 10. The variable domain in full, completed from reference TRBV30 and TRBJ2-7, reads SQTIHQWPATLVQPVGSPLSLECTVEGTSNPNLYWYRQAAGRGLQLLFYSVGIGQISSEVPQNLSASRPQDRQFILSSKKLLLSDSGFYLCAWSGLPRGRNEQYFGPGTRLTVT.

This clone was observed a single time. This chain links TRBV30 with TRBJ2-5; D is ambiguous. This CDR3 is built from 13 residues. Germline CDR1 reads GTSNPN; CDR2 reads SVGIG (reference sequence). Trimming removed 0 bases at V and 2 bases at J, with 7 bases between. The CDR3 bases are TGTGCCTGGAGTGTCGACGGGCAAGAGACCCAGTACTTC. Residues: CAWSVDGQETQYF. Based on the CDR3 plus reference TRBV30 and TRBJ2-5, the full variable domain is SQTIHQWPATLVQPVGSPLSLECTVEGTSNPNLYWYRQAAGRGLQLLFYSVGIGQISSEVPQNLSASRPQDRQFILSSKKLLLSDSGFYLCAWSVDGQETQYFGPGTRLLVL.

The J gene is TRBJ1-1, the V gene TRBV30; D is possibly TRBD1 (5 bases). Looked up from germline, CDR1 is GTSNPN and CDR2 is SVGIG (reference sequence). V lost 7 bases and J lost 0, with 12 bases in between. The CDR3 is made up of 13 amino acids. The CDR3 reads CASGQTMNTEAFF. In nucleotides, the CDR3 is TGTGCCTCAGGACAAACCATGAACACTGAAGCTTTCTTT. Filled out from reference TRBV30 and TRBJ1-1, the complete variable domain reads SQTIHQWPATLVQPVGSPLSLECTVEGTSNPNLYWYRQAAGRGLQLLFYSVGIGQISSEVPQNLSASRPQDRQFILSSKKLLLSDSGFYLCASGQTMNTEAFFGQGTRLTVV.

This CDR3 reads CSVAGLAGGPTDTQYF. CDR3 nucleotides: TGCAGCGTTGCGGGACTAGCGGGGGGGCCCACAGATACGCAGTATTTT. This sequence joins TRBV29-1 and TRBJ2-3; TRBD2 agrees at 16 bases. V trimming: 4 bases; J trimming: 2 bases; junction bases outside the gene matches: 3. Germline CDR1 and CDR2: SQVTM and ANQGSEA. The CDR3 sequence is 16 residues long.

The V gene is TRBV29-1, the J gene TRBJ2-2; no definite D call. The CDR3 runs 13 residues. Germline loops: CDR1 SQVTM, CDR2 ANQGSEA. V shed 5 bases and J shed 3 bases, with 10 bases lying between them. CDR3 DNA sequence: TGCAGCGTTCTTCGTGGGGACACCGGGGAGCTGTTTTTT. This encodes CSVLRGDTGELFF.

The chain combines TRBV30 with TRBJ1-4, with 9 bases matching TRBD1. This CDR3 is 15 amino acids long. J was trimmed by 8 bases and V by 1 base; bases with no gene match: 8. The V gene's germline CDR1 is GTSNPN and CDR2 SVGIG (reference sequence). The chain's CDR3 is CAWSEGGQGWEKLFF. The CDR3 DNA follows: TGTGCCTGGAGTGAGGGGGGACAGGGTTGGGAAAAACTGTTTTTT.

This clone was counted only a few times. CDR3 loop: CASSYWTSGEETQYF. CDR3 nucleotides: TGCGCCAGCAGCTACTGGACTAGCGGCGAAGAGACCCAGTACTTC. The chain carries TRBV5-1 and TRBJ2-5; 10 bases line up with TRBD2. Germline values: CDR1 SGHRS, CDR2 YFSETQ. V gave up 3 bases and J gave up 3 bases; unmatched junction bases: 5. The CDR3 is 15 residues long.

CDR3 coding DNA: TGTGCCACCAGCAGAGGGACTCTCCCTTCACCCCTCCACTTT. Its protein product is CATSRGTLPSPLHF. V usage is TRBV15 and J usage is TRBJ1-6; D is ambiguous. Germline lookup yields CDR1 LNHNV and CDR2 YYDKDF (reference sequence). V lost 1 base to trimming and J lost 9 bases, with 10 bases between them. The CDR3 length is 14 residues.

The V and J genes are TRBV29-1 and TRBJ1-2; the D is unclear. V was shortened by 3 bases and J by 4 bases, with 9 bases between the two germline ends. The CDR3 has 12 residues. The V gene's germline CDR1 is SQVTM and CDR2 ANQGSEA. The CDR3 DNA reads TGCAGCGTTGAGTGGGAACGCTATGGCTACACCTTC. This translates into CSVEWERYGYTF.